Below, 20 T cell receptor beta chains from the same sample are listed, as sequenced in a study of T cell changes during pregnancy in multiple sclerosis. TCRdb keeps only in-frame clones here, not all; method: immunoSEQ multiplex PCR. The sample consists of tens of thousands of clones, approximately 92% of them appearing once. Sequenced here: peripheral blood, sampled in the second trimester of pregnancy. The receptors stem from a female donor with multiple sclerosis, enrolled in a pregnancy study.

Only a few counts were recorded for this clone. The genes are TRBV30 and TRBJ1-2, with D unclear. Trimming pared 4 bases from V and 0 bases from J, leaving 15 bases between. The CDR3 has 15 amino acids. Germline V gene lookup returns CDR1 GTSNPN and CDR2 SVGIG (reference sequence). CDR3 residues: CAWTGGQNSNYGYTF. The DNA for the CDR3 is TGTGCCTGGACCGGAGGGCAGAACTCTAACTATGGCTACACCTTC. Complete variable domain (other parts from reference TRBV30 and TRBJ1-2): SQTIHQWPATLVQPVGSPLSLECTVEGTSNPNLYWYRQAAGRGLQLLFYSVGIGQISSEVPQNLSASRPQDRQFILSSKKLLLSDSGFYLCAWTGGQNSNYGYTFGSGTRLTVV.

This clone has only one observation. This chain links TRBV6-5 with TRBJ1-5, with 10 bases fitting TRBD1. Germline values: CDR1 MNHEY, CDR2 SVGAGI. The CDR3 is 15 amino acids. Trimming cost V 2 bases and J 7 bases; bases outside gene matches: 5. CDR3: CASSYAGQGSQPQHF. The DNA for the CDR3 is TGTGCCAGCAGTTACGCGGGACAGGGGAGCCAGCCCCAGCATTTT.

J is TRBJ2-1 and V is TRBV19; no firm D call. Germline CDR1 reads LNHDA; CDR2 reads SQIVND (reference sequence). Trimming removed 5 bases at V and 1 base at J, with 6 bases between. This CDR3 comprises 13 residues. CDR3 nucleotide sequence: TGTGCCAGTAGTCCGGTTTCCTACAATGAGCAGTTCTTC. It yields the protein CASSPVSYNEQFF.

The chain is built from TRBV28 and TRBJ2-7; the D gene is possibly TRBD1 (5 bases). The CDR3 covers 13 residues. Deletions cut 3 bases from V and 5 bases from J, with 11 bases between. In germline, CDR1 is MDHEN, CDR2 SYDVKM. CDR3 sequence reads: CASSLGRANEQYF. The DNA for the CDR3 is TGTGCCAGCAGTTTGGGGCGTGCCAACGAGCAGTACTTC.

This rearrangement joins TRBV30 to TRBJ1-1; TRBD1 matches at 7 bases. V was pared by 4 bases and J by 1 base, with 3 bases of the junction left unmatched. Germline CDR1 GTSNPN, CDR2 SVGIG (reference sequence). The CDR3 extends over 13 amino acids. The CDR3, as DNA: TGTGCCTGGACAACAGGGGCGAACACTGAAGCTTTCTTT. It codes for CAWTTGANTEAFF.

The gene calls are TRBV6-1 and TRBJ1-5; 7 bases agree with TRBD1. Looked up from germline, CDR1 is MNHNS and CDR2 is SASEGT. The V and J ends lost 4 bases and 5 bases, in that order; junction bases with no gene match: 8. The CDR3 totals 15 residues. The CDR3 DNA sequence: TGTGCCAGCAGTGGGGCCGGGACAGTTTATCAGCCCCAGCATTTT. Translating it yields CASSGAGTVYQPQHF.

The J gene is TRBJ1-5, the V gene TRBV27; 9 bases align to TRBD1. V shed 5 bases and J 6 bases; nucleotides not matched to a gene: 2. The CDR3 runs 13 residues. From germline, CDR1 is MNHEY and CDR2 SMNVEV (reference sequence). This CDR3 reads CASSPDRGQPQHF. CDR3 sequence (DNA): TGTGCCAGCAGTCCGGACAGGGGTCAGCCCCAGCATTTT.

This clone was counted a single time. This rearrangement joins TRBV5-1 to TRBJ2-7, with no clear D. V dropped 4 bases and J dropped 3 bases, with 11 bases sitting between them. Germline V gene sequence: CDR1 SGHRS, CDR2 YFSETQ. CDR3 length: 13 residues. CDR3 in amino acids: CASSLAPRYEQYF. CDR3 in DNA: TGCGCCAGCAGCCTCGCCCCGCGCTACGAGCAGTACTTC. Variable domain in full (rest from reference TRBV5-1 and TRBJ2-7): KAGVTQTPRYLIKTRGQQVTLSCSPISGHRSVSWYQQTPGQGLQFLFEYFSETQRNKGNFPGRFSGRQFSNSRSEMNVSTLELGDSALYLCASSLAPRYEQYFGPGTRLTVT.

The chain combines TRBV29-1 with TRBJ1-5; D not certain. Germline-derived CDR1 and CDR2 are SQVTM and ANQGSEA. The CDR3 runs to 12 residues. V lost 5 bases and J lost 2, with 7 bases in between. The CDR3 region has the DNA TGCAGCGTTTCAGATGGCAATCAGCCCCAGCATTTT. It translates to CSVSDGNQPQHF.

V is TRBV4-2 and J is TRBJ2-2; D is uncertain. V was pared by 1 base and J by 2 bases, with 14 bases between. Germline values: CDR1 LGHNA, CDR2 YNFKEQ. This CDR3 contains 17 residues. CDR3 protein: CASSQAMGWLNTGELFF. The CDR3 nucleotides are TGTGCCAGCAGCCAAGCAATGGGCTGGTTAAACACCGGGGAGCTGTTTTTT.

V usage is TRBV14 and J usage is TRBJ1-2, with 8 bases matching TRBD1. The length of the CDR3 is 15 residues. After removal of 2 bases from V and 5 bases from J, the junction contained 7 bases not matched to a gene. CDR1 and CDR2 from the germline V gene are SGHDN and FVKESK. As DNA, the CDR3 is TGTGCCAGCAGCCAAACGCAGGGGGCTCGATATGGCTACACCTTC. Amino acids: CASSQTQGARYGYTF.

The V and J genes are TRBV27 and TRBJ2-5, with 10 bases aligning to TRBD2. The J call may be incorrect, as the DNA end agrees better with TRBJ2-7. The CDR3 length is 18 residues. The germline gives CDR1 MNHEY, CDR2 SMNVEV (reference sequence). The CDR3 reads CASSLSATGTSVAYEQYF. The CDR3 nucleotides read TGTGCCAGCAGTCTTTCCGCTACCGGGACTAGCGTGGCCTACGAGCAGTACTTC.

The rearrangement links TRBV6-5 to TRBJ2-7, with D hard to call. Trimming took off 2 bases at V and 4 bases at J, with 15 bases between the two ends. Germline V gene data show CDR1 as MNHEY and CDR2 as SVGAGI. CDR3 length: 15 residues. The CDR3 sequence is CASSYRTGYGYEQYF. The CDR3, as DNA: TGTGCCAGCAGTTACCGAACCGGGTATGGTTACGAGCAGTACTTC.

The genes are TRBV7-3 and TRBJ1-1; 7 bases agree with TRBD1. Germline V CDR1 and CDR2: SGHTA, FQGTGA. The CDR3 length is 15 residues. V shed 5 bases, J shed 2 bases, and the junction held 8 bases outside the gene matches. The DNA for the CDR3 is TGTGCCAGCAGCCCGACGACAGGGCGAAACACTGAAGCTTTCTTT. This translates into CASSPTTGRNTEAFF.

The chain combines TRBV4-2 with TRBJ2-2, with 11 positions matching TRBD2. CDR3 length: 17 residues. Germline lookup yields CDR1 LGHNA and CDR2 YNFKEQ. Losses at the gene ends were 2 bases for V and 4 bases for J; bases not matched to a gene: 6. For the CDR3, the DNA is TGTGCCAGCAGCCAATTAACTAGCGGGAGTAGCACCGGGGAGCTGTTTTTT. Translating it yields CASSQLTSGSSTGELFF.

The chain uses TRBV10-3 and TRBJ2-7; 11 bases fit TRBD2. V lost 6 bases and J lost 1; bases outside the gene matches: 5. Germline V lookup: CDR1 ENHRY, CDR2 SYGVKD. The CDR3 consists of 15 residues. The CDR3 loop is CAIRASGRTSYEQYF. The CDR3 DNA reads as TGTGCCATCAGGGCTAGCGGGAGGACATCCTACGAGCAGTACTTC.

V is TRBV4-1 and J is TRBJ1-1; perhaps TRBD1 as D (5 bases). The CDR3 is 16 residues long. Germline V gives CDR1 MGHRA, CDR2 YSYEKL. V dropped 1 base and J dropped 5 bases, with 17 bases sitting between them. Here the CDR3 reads CASSQVGQGRRTEAFF. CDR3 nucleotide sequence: TGCGCCAGCAGCCAAGTGGGGCAGGGCAGAAGGACTGAAGCTTTCTTT.

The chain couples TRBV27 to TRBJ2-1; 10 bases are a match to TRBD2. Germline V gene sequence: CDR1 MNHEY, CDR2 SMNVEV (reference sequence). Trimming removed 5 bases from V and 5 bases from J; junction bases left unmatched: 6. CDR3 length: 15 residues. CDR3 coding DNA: TGTGCCAGCAGTATACTAGCGGGAATAAACAATGAGCAGTTCTTC. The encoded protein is CASSILAGINNEQFF.

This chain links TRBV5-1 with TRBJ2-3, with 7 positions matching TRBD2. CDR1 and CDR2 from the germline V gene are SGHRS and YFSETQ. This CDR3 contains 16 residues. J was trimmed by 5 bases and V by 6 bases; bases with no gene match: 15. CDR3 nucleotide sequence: TGCGCCAGCAAGCGGGACCCGGGGTCCAAGGGAGATACGCAGTATTTT. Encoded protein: CASKRDPGSKGDTQYF.

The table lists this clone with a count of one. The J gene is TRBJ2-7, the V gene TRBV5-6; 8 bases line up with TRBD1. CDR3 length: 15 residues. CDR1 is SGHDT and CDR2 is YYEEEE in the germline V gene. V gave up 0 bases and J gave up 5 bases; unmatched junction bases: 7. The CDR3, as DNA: TGTGCCAGCAGCTTGGGGGGACAGGAGGTCCACGAGCAGTACTTC. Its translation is CASSLGGQEVHEQYF.